Listed here is a single TCR beta chain. The PCR had 60 Vbeta and 13 Jbeta primers. Assay: immunoSEQ multiplex PCR; the TCRdb copy retains only in-frame clones and omits some. The sample consists of about 140,000 clones, roughly 80% of them appearing once. There are 16 residues in the CDR3. Germline-derived CDR1 and CDR2 are LNHDA and SQIVND (reference sequence). The ends were cut back, 4 bases at V and 2 bases at J, with 17 bases in the middle. The data were obtained in a study of cytomegalovirus exposure and HLA in healthy donors. The sequencing sample was made of PBMCs. The gene calls are TRBV19 and TRBJ1-2; D possibly corresponds to TRBD1 (6 bases). This TCR derives from a man aged 40-49 years in good health and CMV-seropositive. In DNA form, the CDR3 reads TGTGCCAGTAGTACAATTACAGGGAGTCGGAACTATGGCTACACCTTC. This gives the protein CASSTITGSRNYGYTF.